The 10 T cell receptor beta chains presented below share a single source sample, sequenced in a study of blood T cell repertoires in COVID-19. Some clones are missing from TCRdb's copy, which holds only in-frame ones; the method was immunoSEQ multiplex PCR. The sample has over 150,000 clones, 75% to 90% seen once. The sample taken for sequencing was peripheral blood. The receptor set was obtained from a woman in her 70s with COVID-19, enrolled during active disease.

The rearrangement uses TRBV18 and TRBJ1-5, with D uncertain. CDR3 length: 15 residues. Trimming pared 4 bases from V and 5 bases from J, leaving 15 bases between. The V gene's germline CDR1 is KGHSH and CDR2 LQKENI. The DNA of the CDR3 is TGTGCCAGCTCACTCTCCAGCGGTCGAGATCAGCCCCAGCATTTT. Protein sequence: CASSLSSGRDQPQHF.

The chain links TRBV7-2 to TRBJ1-2; 9 nucleotides line up with TRBD1. The CDR3 has 15 residues. The V gene's germline CDR1 is SGHTA and CDR2 FQGNSA. Germline trimming cut 0 bases from V and 7 bases from J; bases unmatched to any gene: 6. In nucleotides, the CDR3 is TGTGCCAGCAGCTTAGCGGACAGGGGCTTATTTGGCTACACCTTC. Translating gives CASSLADRGLFGYTF.

As DNA, the CDR3 is TGTGCCAGCAGCTCGCCCGACCAGGGGCCCCTTGGGGAGCAGTACTTC. Its translation is CASSSPDQGPLGEQYF. The chain links TRBV5-4 to TRBJ2-7, with D perhaps TRBD1 (6 bases). V was cut by 3 bases and J by 7 bases, with 23 bases left in between. CDR1 SGHNT and CDR2 YYREEE come from the germline V gene (reference sequence). The CDR3 is 16 residues long.

The chain joins TRBV19 to TRBJ2-2; D not resolved. Germline V gene sequence: CDR1 LNHDA, CDR2 SQIVND (reference sequence). The CDR3 runs to 14 residues. Trimming shortened V by 3 bases and J by 1 base, and 6 bases separated the two germline ends. CDR3 region: CASSIGQNTGELFF. The DNA of the CDR3 is TGTGCCAGTAGTATTGGCCAGAACACCGGGGAGCTGTTTTTT.

This sequence joins TRBV29-1 and TRBJ1-2; no clear D gene. V dropped 6 bases and J dropped 0 bases, with 14 bases sitting between them. The CDR3 has 14 residues. Germline assignment: CDR1 SQVTM and CDR2 ANQGSEA. CDR3 amino acids: CSVGEWYSNYGYTF. CDR3 nucleotides: TGCAGCGTGGGAGAATGGTATTCTAACTATGGCTACACCTTC.

Points on this clone: One end of the junction varies from germline; a read error may be responsible. The chain uses TRBV7-2 and TRBJ2-4, with 8 bases identical to TRBD2. Germline CDR1 reads SGHTA; CDR2 reads FQGNSA. The CDR3 totals 12 residues. CDR3 sequence reads: CASSFASGPSVF. CDR3 DNA: TGTGCCAGCAGCTTTGCTAGCGGGCCCTCGGTCTTC.

This chain connects TRBV11-3 to TRBJ2-2; D might be TRBD1 (6 bases). V shed 5 bases and J shed 4 bases, with 8 bases lying between them. CDR3 length: 13 residues. CDR1 is SGHNT, CDR2 YENEEA, per germline. CDR3: CASSHRVTGELFF. CDR3 sequence (DNA): TGTGCCAGCAGCCACAGGGTCACCGGGGAGCTGTTTTTT.

The CDR3 protein is CASSILGAVTEAFF. The CDR3 region has the DNA TGTGCCAGTAGTATTTTGGGTGCGGTCACTGAAGCTTTCTTT. V usage is TRBV19 and J usage is TRBJ1-1; D is unresolved. Trimming left V 3 bases short and J 4 bases short, with 12 bases between. The length of the CDR3 is 14 residues. The germline CDR1 and CDR2 sequences are LNHDA and SQIVND (reference sequence).

This clone was seen once. CDR3 nucleotides: TGTGCCAGTAGTTCCCGGGGGGGGGACAATGAGCAGTTCTTC. Encoded protein: CASSSRGGDNEQFF. This sequence joins TRBV19 and TRBJ2-1, with TRBD2 identical over 8 bases. CDR1 LNHDA and CDR2 SQIVND come from the germline V gene (reference sequence). This CDR3 is built from 14 residues. V was pared by 5 bases and J by 5 bases, with 5 bases of the junction left unmatched. Based on the CDR3 plus reference TRBV19 and TRBJ2-1, the full variable domain is DGGITQSPKYLFRKEGQNVTLSCEQNLNHDAMYWYRQDPGQGLRLIYYSQIVNDFQKGDIAEGYSVSREKKESFPLTVTSAQKNPTAFYLCASSSRGGDNEQFFGPGTRLTVL.

This chain links TRBV18 with TRBJ2-5; 7 bases match TRBD1. The CDR3 consists of 14 residues. Trimming at V came to 4 bases and at J to 2 bases, leaving 4 bases not matched to a gene. Germline lookup yields CDR1 KGHSH and CDR2 LQKENI. CDR3 nucleotide sequence: TGTGCCAGCTCACTACGGACAGGACAAGAGACCCAGTACTTC. It codes for CASSLRTGQETQYF.